This TCR beta chain comes out of a study of blood T cell repertoires in COVID-19. Whole-study context: Spain, Italy and the United States supplied samples that represented acute and convalescent COVID-19. Nucleic acid was either cDNA or gDNA, and it came from T cells, B-cell-depleted T cells, or PBMCs.

The CDR3 extends over 14 amino acids. Germline CDR1 is SGHAT and CDR2 is FQNNGV. J was trimmed by 7 bases and V by 5 bases; bases with no gene match: 4. Original methodology: Reference gene primer amplification in the assay estimated nucleated cell counts. TCRdb's copy holds only in-frame clones and misses some; the assay was immunoSEQ multiplex PCR. V and J calls and clone size are those listed in that table; D and trimming were worked out from the DNA. The profile covers about 74,000 clones, with around nine tenths appearing a single time and 1.5% to 2.5% taken by the ten largest. V usage is TRBV11-2 and J usage is TRBJ1-5; the match to TRBD1 covers 11 bases. Sequenced material: peripheral blood. The clonotype originates from a woman of 80 years or more with active or convalescent COVID-19. The CDR3 region is CASSRDRGGQPQHF. CDR3 nucleotides: TGTGCCAGCAGCCGGGACAGGGGGGGACAGCCCCAGCATTTT.